This TCR beta chain is from a study of T cell repertoires in aging, cancer and after chemotherapy. Study background: Patients with chronic lymphocytic leukemia were sampled before and after fludarabine- or bendamustine-based chemotherapy. Approximately 9.6 million TCR reads were in the whole dataset.

A mixed TRB-A/B primer pool amplified rearranged TRB by multiplex touch-down PCR. TCRdb reanalysed the multiplex PCR reads using MiXCR and keeps one entry per CDR3 protein. The sample includes about 13,000 distinct CDR3 sequences, around 30% of them seen just once. Whole-study results and caveats: Thymic emigration or peripheral T cell expansion may be impaired by lymphoid organ infiltration in hematological cancer.

Points on this clonotype: What it binds is unknown. Relative to the germline gene, one junction end is altered; a read error may explain this.

Peripheral blood genomic DNA, not sorted cells or RNA, was the template. Germline V gene data show CDR1 as SQVTM and CDR2 as ANQGSEA. The CDR3 runs 11 residues. V usage is TRBV29-1 and J usage is TRBJ2-1; 10 bases align to TRBD1. Source material: blood. The clonotype originates from a human donor with a blood cancer. Here the CDR3 reads CSVRDPDRGVF. In DNA form, the CDR3 reads TGCAGCGTTAGGGACCCGGACAGGGGGGTCTTC.